One sample yielded the 19 T cell receptor beta chains listed below, sequenced in a study of T cell responses to AZD1222 COVID-19 vaccine. Sequenced by immunoSEQ multiplex PCR; TCRdb stores in-frame clones only, minus some. The sample has about 97,000 clones, roughly 84% seen once. Sequencing was performed on peripheral blood, taken on day 0 of AZD1222 vaccination. Receptors originate from an adult in good health.

The chain couples TRBV18 to TRBJ2-2; TRBD1 might be the D (5 bases). CDR1 is KGHSH, CDR2 LQKENI, per germline. The CDR3 totals 15 residues. V was shortened by 2 bases and J by 4 bases, with 11 bases between the two germline ends. This CDR3 reads CASSPKQVTTGELFF. CDR3 nucleotide sequence: TGTGCCAGCTCACCAAAACAGGTGACCACCGGGGAGCTGTTTTTT.

V is TRBV2 and J is TRBJ2-2; 8 bases fit TRBD2. CDR1 is SNHLY, CDR2 FYNNEI, per germline. V shed 0 bases, J shed 1 base, and the junction held 4 bases outside the gene matches. This CDR3 comprises 17 residues. The CDR3 protein is CASSEAGTSGNTGELFF. As DNA, the CDR3 is TGTGCCAGCAGTGAAGCCGGGACTAGTGGGAACACCGGGGAGCTGTTTTTT.

Points on this clone: Within the sample, other DNA sequences also encode this same CDR3. The J gene is TRBJ1-2, the V gene TRBV5-1; unclear D gene. Trimming shortened V by 0 bases and J by 0 bases, and 9 bases separated the two germline ends. CDR1 is SGHRS, CDR2 YFSETQ, per germline. The CDR3 is 15 amino acids. The CDR3 DNA reads as TGCGCCAGCAGCTTGGAACCAGGAACTAACTATGGCTACACCTTC. It codes for CASSLEPGTNYGYTF.

The V gene is TRBV4-3, the J gene TRBJ1-3; no reliable D call. Trimming stripped 3 bases from V and 0 bases from J, with 6 bases between. Per germline, CDR1 LGHNA and CDR2 YSLEER. The CDR3 runs 14 residues. The CDR3 nucleotides are TGCGCCAGCAGCCAGTTCCTCTCTGGAAACACCATATATTTT. Amino acids: CASSQFLSGNTIYF.

Within the sample, this clone is medium-sized. This chain connects TRBV5-1 to TRBJ2-1, with 11 bases aligning to TRBD2. Trimming removed 1 base from V and 12 bases from J; junction bases left unmatched: 9. The CDR3 contains 15 residues. Germline V lookup: CDR1 SGHRS, CDR2 YFSETQ. CDR3 DNA: TGCGCCAGCAGCTTGATTAGCGGGGGGGCCCTGTGGCAGTTCTTC. It yields the protein CASSLISGGALWQFF. Using reference TRBV5-1 and TRBJ2-1 for the parts outside the CDR3, the full variable domain is KAGVTQTPRYLIKTRGQQVTLSCSPISGHRSVSWYQQTPGQGLQFLFEYFSETQRNKGNFPGRFSGRQFSNSRSEMNVSTLELGDSALYLCASSLISGGALWQFFGPGTRLTVL.

The chain uses TRBV4-3 and TRBJ2-7, with 8 bases matching TRBD1. The V gene's germline CDR1 is LGHNA and CDR2 YSLEER. The CDR3 loop spans 15 amino acids. Losses at the gene ends were 0 bases for V and 5 bases for J; bases not matched to a gene: 6. Written as DNA, the CDR3 is TGCGCCAGCAGCCAAGACCGACAGGGGAACCACGAGCAGTACTTC. Translated, it gives CASSQDRQGNHEQYF.

The rearrangement uses TRBV18 and TRBJ2-1; 7 nucleotides match TRBD2. Germline values: CDR1 KGHSH, CDR2 LQKENI. The CDR3 sequence is 19 residues long. The J segment lost 1 base and the V segment lost 8 bases, leaving 20 bases of the junction unmatched. The CDR3 DNA reads TGTGCCAGCGTCCAATCCCGGGGAGCGGGGATACTATCCTACAATGAGCAGTTCTTC. Translated, it gives CASVQSRGAGILSYNEQFF.

This clone has just a few counts. This chain uses TRBV18 with TRBJ1-1; D gene uncertain. V lost 3 bases and J 4 bases, leaving 6 bases between the germline ends. CDR3 length: 12 amino acids. Germline V lookup: CDR1 KGHSH, CDR2 LQKENI. CDR3 DNA sequence: TGTGCCAGCTCACCGGGCCCCACTGAAGCTTTCTTT. The encoded protein is CASSPGPTEAFF.

V gene TRBV3-1 (or the pseudogene TRBV3-2) combines with J gene TRBJ2-1, with D unresolved. From germline, CDR1 is LGHDT and CDR2 YNNKEL (reference sequence). The CDR3 loop spans 11 amino acids. Trimming shortened V by 1 base and J by 8 bases, and 3 bases separated the two germline ends. The CDR3 reads CASSQVHEQFF. In DNA, the CDR3 is TGTGCCAGCAGCCAAGTCCATGAGCAGTTCTTC.

J is TRBJ1-1 and V is TRBV4-1; no firm D call. V was cut by 0 bases and J by 5 bases, with 16 bases left in between. The length of the CDR3 is 16 residues. Germline assignment: CDR1 MGHRA and CDR2 YSYEKL. The CDR3 nucleotides read TGCGCCAGCAGCCAAGACTATTCTGGCAGTTATACTGAAGCTTTCTTT. Its protein product is CASSQDYSGSYTEAFF.

The rearrangement links TRBV5-6 to TRBJ2-5, with D possibly matching TRBD2 (5 bases). Deletions cut 3 bases from V and 5 bases from J, with 17 bases between. CDR1 is SGHDT and CDR2 is YYEEEE in the germline V gene. This CDR3 is built from 15 residues. CDR3 region: CASSSGLRAGETQYF. CDR3 nucleotides: TGTGCCAGCAGCTCCGGTCTGAGGGCGGGTGAGACCCAGTACTTC.

The V and J genes are TRBV4-1 and TRBJ1-2, with D uncertain. This CDR3 is 11 amino acids long. In germline, CDR1 is MGHRA, CDR2 YSYEKL. Deletions cut 4 bases from V and 8 bases from J, with 8 bases between. CDR3 in DNA: TGCGCCAGCAGCCCCGGTACGGGCTACACCTTC. Translating gives CASSPGTGYTF.

J is TRBJ2-3 and V is TRBV5-1, with 11 bases identical to TRBD2. This CDR3 spans 16 amino acids. Germline trimming cut 2 bases from V and 7 bases from J; bases unmatched to any gene: 9. Germline CDR1 SGHRS, CDR2 YFSETQ. The CDR3 DNA is TGCGCCAGCAGCTTAGGAGGAACTAGCGGGGGAAATACGCAGTATTTT. It specifies CASSLGGTSGGNTQYF.

This rearrangement joins TRBV11-2 to TRBJ2-1; maybe TRBD1 (6 bases). V gave up 2 bases and J gave up 6 bases, with 11 bases separating them. The CDR3 spans 14 residues. Germline V gene lookup returns CDR1 SGHAT and CDR2 FQNNGV. CDR3 amino acids: CASSLTGPVNEQFF. Written as DNA, the CDR3 is TGTGCCAGCAGCTTAACAGGGCCCGTCAATGAGCAGTTCTTC.

This clone is a singleton in its sample. V is TRBV4-3 and J is TRBJ2-1; D perhaps matches TRBD2 (7 bases). V was pared by 3 bases and J by 8 bases, with 20 bases between. The length of the CDR3 is 16 residues. CDR1 and CDR2 (germline): LGHNA, YSLEER. CDR3 residues: CASSHEAGGGGHEQFF. The CDR3 nucleotides read TGCGCCAGCAGCCACGAGGCCGGTGGGGGGGGCCATGAGCAGTTCTTC.

This chain connects TRBV11-2 to TRBJ2-4; 12 nucleotides agree with TRBD2. J lost 9 bases, V lost 6 bases, and 15 bases had no gene match. From germline, CDR1 is SGHAT and CDR2 FQNNGV. The CDR3 runs to 17 residues. This CDR3 reads CASSPGLAGSLGGIQYF. As DNA, the CDR3 is TGTGCCAGCAGTCCGGGACTAGCGGGTTCCCTCGGGGGCATTCAGTACTTC.

V gene TRBV7-3 combines with J gene TRBJ1-2, with 9 bases aligning to TRBD1. The V gene end was trimmed by 5 bases and the J gene end by 9 bases; junction bases not matched to a gene: 7. Germline CDR1 and CDR2: SGHTA and FQGTGA. The CDR3 contains 13 residues. The CDR3 region has the DNA TGTGCCAGCAGCCTGACAGGGGGTTTCAGCTACACCTTC. This translates into CASSLTGGFSYTF.

This chain joins TRBV7-9 and TRBJ1-3; D not resolved. The CDR3 totals 15 residues. Germline CDR1 and CDR2: SEHNR and FQNEAQ (reference sequence). Trimming removed 1 base at V and 0 bases at J, with 7 bases between. The CDR3 DNA follows: TGTGCCAGCAGCTTAGTTCCATCCTCTGGAAACACCATATATTTT. It translates to CASSLVPSSGNTIYF.

V usage is TRBV11-2 and J usage is TRBJ2-7, with D hard to call. Trimming took 6 bases from V and 2 from J, leaving 17 bases between them. Germline assignment: CDR1 SGHAT and CDR2 FQNNGV. CDR3 length: 15 residues. The CDR3 loop is CASRTRIGYPYEQYF. CDR3 DNA sequence: TGTGCCAGCAGGACGAGGATAGGCTATCCCTACGAGCAGTACTTC.